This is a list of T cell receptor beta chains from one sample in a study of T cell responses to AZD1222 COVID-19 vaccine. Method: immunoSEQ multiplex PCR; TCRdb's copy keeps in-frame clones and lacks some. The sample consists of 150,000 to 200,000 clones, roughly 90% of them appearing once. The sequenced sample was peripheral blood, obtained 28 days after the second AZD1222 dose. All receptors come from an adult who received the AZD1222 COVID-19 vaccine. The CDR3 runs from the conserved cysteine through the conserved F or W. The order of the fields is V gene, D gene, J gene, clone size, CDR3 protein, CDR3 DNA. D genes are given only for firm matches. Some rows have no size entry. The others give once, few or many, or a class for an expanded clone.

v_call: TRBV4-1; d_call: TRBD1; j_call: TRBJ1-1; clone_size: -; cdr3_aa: CASSFQGGTEAFF; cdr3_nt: TGCGCCAGCAGTTTTCAGGGGGGGACTGAAGCTTTCTTT
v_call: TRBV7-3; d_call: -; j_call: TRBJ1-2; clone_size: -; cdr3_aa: CASSLEALGRVRSGYTF; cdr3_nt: TGTGCCAGCAGCTTAGAGGCCCTGGGGAGGGTTCGATCTGGCTACACCTTC
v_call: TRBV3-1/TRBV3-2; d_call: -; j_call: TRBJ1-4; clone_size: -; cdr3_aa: CASSQALGAVNEKLFF; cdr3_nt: TGTGCCAGCAGCCAAGCATTGGGGGCTGTAAATGAAAAACTGTTTTTT
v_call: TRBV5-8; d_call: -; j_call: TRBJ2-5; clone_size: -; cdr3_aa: CASSLSPWEETQYF; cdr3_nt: TGTGCCAGCAGCTTGTCCCCCTGGGAGGAGACCCAGTACTTC
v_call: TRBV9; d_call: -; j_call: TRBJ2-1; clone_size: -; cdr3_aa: CASSGTEQFF; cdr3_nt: TGTGCCAGTAGTGGGACAGAGCAGTTCTTC
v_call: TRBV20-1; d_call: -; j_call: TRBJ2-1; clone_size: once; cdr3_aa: CSASQQGGQFF; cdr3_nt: TGCAGTGCTAGTCAACAGGGAGGGCAGTTCTTC
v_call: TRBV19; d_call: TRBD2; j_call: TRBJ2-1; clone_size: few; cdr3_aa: CASNSLWRGTSGDNEQFF; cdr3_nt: TGTGCCAGTAACTCCCTTTGGCGGGGGACTAGCGGGGACAATGAGCAGTTCTTC
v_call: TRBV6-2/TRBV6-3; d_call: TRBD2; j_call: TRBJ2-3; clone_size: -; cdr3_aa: CASSISGRSGDTQYF; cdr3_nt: TGTGCCAGCAGCATTAGCGGGAGGTCGGGCGATACGCAGTATTTT
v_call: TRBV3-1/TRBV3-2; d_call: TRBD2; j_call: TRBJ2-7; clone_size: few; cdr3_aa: CASSLGLAGQYEQYF; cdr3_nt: TGTGCCAGCAGCCTAGGACTAGCGGGACAATACGAGCAGTACTTC
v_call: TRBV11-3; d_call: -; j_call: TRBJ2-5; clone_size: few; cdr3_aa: CASSFGAWETQYF; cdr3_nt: TGTGCCAGCAGCTTCGGGGCGTGGGAGACCCAGTACTTC
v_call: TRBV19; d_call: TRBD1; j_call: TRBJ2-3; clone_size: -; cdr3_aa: CASSMGTGEGTDTQYF; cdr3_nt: TGTGCCAGTAGTATGGGGACAGGGGAAGGCACAGATACGCAGTATTTT
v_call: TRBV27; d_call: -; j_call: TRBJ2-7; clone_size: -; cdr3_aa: CASSLGASYEQYF; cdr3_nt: TGTGCCAGCAGTTTGGGCGCCTCCTACGAGCAGTACTTC
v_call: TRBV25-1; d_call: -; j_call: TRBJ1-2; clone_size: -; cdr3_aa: CASSDGRGAGDGYTF; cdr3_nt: TGTGCCAGCAGTGATGGCCGCGGGGCTGGAGATGGCTACACCTTC
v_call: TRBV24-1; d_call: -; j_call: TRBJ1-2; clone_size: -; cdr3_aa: CATSDLGQNYGYTF; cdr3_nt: TGTGCCACCAGTGATTTGGGACAGAACTATGGCTACACCTTC
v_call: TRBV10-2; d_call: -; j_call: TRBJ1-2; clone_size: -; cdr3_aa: CASSEGRDGGYTF; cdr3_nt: TGCGCCAGCAGTGAGGGACGGGACGGTGGCTACACCTTC
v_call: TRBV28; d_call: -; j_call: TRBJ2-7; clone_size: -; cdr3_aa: CASSLSGMYEQYF; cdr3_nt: TGTGCCAGCAGTTTATCTGGGATGTACGAGCAGTACTTC
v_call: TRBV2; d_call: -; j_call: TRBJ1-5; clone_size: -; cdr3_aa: CASSADPRGPQHF; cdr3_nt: TGTGCCAGCAGTGCAGACCCCCGGGGACCCCAGCATTTT
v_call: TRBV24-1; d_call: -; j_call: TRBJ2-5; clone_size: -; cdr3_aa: CATSDLTSSGTQETQYF; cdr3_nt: TGTGCCACCAGTGATTTGACCTCCTCAGGGACCCAAGAGACCCAGTACTTC
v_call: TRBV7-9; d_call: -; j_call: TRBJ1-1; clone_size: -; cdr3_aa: CASSKTSTNTEAFF; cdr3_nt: TGTGCCAGCAGCAAAACTTCCACGAACACTGAAGCTTTCTTT
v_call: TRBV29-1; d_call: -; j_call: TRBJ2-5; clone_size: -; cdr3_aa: CSVEVPAGETQYF; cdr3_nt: TGCAGCGTTGAAGTGCCCGCGGGGGAGACCCAGTACTTC
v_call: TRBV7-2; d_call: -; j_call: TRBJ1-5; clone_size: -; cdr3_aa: CASSLEGGSNQPQHF; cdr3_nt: TGTGCCAGCAGCTTAGAGGGGGGTAGCAATCAGCCCCAGCATTTT
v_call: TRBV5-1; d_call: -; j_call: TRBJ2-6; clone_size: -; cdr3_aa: CASSLAERGSPPSGANVLTF; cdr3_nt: TGCGCCAGCAGCTTGGCTGAAAGGGGAAGCCCCCCCTCTGGGGCCAACGTCCTGACTTTC
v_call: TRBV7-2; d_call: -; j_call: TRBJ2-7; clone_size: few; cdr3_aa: CASRSDSNEQYF; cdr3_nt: TGTGCCAGCAGGTCGGACAGTAACGAGCAGTACTTC
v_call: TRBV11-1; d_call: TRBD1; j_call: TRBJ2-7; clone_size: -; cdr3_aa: CASSLAGQGGYEQYF; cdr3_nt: TGTGCCAGCAGCTTGGCGGGACAGGGAGGCTACGAGCAGTACTTC
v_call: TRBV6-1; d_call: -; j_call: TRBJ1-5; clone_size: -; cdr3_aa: CASSEAGGWGHNQPQHF; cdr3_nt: TGTGCCAGCAGTGAAGCCGGAGGGTGGGGACACAATCAGCCCCAGCATTTT
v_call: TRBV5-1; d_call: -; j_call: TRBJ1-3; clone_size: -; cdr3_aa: CASSLGESGNTIYF; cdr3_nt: TGCGCCAGCAGCTTGGGTGAATCTGGAAACACCATATATTTT
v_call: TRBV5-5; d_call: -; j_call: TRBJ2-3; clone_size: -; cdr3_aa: CASSGGPSLPAADTQYF; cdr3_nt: TGTGCCAGCAGCGGGGGACCTTCGCTTCCAGCGGCAGATACGCAGTATTTT
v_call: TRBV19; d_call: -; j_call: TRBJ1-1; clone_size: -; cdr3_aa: CASSPLQDNTEAFF; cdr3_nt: TGTGCCAGTAGCCCTTTACAGGATAACACTGAAGCTTTCTTT
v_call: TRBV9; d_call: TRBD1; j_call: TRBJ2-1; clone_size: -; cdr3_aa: CASSVVGQGNEQFF; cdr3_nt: TGTGCCAGCAGCGTAGTGGGACAGGGCAATGAGCAGTTCTTC
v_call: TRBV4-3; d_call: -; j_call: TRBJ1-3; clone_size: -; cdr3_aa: CASSHPLGPNSGNTIYF; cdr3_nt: TGCGCCAGCAGCCATCCCCTTGGACCCAACTCTGGAAACACCATATATTTT
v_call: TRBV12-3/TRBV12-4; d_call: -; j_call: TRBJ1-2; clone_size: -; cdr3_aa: CASSLSGPYGYTF; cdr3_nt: TGTGCCAGCAGTTTATCAGGGCCCTATGGCTACACCTTC